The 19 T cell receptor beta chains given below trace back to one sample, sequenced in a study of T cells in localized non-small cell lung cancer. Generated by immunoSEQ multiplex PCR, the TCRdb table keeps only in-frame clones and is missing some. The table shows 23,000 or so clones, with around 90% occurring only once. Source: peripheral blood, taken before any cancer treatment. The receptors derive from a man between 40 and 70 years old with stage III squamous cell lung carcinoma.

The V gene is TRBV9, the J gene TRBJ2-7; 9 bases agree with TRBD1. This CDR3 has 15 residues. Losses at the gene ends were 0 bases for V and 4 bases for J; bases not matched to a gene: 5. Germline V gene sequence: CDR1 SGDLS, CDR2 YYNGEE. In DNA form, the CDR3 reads TGTGCCAGCAGCGTAGACACAGGGGGCGGTTACGAGCAGTACTTC. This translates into CASSVDTGGGYEQYF. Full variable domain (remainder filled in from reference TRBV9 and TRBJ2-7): DSGVTQTPKHLITATGQRVTLRCSPRSGDLSVYWYQQSLDQGLQFLIQYYNGEERAKGNILERFSAQQFPDLHSELNLSSLELGDSALYFCASSVDTGGGYEQYFGPGTRLTVT.

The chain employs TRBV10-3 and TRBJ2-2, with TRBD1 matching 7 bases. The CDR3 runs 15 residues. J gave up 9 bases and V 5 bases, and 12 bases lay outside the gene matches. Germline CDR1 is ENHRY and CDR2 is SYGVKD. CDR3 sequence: CAISTGQSPKRELFF. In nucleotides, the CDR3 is TGTGCCATCAGTACGGGACAGAGTCCGAAGCGGGAGCTGTTTTTT.

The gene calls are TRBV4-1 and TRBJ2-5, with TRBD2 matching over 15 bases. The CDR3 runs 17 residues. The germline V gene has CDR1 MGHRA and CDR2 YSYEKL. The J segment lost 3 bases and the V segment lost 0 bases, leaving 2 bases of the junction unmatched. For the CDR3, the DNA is TGCGCCAGCAGCCAAGATAGGACTAGCGGGGGGGAAGAGACCCAGTACTTC. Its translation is CASSQDRTSGGEETQYF.

This CDR3 reads CASSNIGVPPDTQYF. The CDR3 DNA reads TGTGCCAGTAGTAACATCGGGGTACCTCCAGATACGCAGTATTTT. The chain uses TRBV19 and TRBJ2-3; TRBD2 might be the D (5 bases). The V end was cut by 4 bases, the J end by 4 bases, with 15 bases between. CDR3 length: 15 amino acids. The germline CDR1 and CDR2 sequences are LNHDA and SQIVND (reference sequence).

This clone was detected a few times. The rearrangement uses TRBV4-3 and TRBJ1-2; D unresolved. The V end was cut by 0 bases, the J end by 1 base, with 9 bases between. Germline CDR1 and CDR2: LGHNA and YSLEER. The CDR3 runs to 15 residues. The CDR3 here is CASSQEAQVNYGYTF. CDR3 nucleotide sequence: TGCGCCAGCAGCCAAGAAGCTCAGGTTAACTATGGCTACACCTTC.

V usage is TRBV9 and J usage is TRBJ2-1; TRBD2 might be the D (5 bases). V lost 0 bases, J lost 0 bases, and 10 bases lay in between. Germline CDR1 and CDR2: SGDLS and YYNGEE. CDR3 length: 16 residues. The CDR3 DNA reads TGTGCCAGCAGCGTAGATCCGGGGAGCTCCTACAATGAGCAGTTCTTC. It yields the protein CASSVDPGSSYNEQFF. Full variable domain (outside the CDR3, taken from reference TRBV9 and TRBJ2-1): DSGVTQTPKHLITATGQRVTLRCSPRSGDLSVYWYQQSLDQGLQFLIQYYNGEERAKGNILERFSAQQFPDLHSELNLSSLELGDSALYFCASSVDPGSSYNEQFFGPGTRLTVL.

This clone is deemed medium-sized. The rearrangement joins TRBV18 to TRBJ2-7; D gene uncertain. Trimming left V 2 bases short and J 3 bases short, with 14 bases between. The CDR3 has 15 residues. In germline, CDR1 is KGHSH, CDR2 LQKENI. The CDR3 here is CASSPFTVAHYEQYF. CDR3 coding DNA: TGTGCCAGCTCACCATTCACAGTGGCACACTACGAGCAGTACTTC.

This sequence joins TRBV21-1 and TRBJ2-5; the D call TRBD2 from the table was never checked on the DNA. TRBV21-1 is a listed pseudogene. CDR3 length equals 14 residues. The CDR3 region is CASSKTSGQETQYF. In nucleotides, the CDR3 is TGTGCCAGCAGCAAAACTAGCGGGCAAGAGACCCAGTACTTC.

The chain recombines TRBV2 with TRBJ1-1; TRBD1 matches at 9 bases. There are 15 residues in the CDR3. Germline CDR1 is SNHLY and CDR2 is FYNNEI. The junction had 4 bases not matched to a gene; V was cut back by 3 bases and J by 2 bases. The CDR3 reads CASSDKDRGNTEAFF. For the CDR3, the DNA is TGTGCCAGCAGTGACAAGGACAGGGGTAACACTGAAGCTTTCTTT.

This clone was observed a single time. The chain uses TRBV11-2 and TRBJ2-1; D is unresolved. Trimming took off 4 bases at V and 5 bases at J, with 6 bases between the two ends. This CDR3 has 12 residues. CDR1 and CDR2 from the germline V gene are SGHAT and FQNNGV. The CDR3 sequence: CASSWGNNEQFF. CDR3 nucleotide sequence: TGTGCCAGCAGCTGGGGAAACAATGAGCAGTTCTTC.

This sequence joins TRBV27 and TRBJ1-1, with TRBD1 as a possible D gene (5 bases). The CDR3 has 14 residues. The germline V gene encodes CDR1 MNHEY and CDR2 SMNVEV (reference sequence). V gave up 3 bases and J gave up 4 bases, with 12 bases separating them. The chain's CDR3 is CASSFLGGGTEAFF. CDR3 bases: TGTGCCAGCAGTTTTTTGGGGGGGGGCACTGAAGCTTTCTTT.

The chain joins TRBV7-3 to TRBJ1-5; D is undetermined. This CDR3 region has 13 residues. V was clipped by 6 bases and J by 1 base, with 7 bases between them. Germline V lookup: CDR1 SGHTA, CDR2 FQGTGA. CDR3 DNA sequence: TGTGCCAGCAGGACTGAGAGCAATCAGCCCCAGCATTTT. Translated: CASRTESNQPQHF.

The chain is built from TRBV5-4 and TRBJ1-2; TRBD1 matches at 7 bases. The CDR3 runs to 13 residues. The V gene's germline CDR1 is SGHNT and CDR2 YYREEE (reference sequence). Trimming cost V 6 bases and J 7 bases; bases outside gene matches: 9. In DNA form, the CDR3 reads TGTGCCAGCACACGACAGGGTGTTGCTGGCTACACCTTC. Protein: CASTRQGVAGYTF.

The CDR3 DNA reads TGTGCCAGCAGCTTAGATACAGGGTACGAGCAGTACTTC. It translates to CASSLDTGYEQYF. This chain joins TRBV11-1 and TRBJ2-7, with D maybe TRBD1 (6 bases). This CDR3 comprises 13 residues. V was pared by 1 base and J by 4 bases, with 8 bases between. CDR1 and CDR2 from the germline V gene are SGHAT and FQDESV (reference sequence). Combining the CDR3 with reference TRBV11-1 and TRBJ2-7 gives the whole variable domain EAEVAQSPRYKITEKSQAVAFWCDPISGHATLYWYRQILGQGPELLVQFQDESVVDDSQLPKDRFSAERLKGVDSTLKIQPAELGDSAMYLCASSLDTGYEQYFGPGTRLTVT.

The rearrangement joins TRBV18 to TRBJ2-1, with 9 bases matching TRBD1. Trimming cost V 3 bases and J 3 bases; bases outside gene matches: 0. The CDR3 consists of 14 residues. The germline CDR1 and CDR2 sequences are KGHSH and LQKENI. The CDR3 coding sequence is TGTGCCAGCTCACCGGGACAGGGCTACAATGAGCAGTTCTTC. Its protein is CASSPGQGYNEQFF.

The CDR3 bases are TGTGCCAGCCGTACTGGGGTCAACAATGAGCAGTTCTTC. Amino acid sequence: CASRTGVNNEQFF. The chain combines TRBV28 with TRBJ2-1; no firm D call. This CDR3 comprises 13 residues. V dropped 8 bases and J dropped 5 bases, with 13 bases sitting between them. From germline, CDR1 is MDHEN and CDR2 SYDVKM.

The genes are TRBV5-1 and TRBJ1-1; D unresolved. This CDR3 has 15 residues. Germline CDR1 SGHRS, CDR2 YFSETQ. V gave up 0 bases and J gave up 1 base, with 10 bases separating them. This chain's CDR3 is CASSLAGPPNTEAFF. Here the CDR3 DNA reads TGCGCCAGCAGCTTGGCCGGACCCCCGAACACTGAAGCTTTCTTT.

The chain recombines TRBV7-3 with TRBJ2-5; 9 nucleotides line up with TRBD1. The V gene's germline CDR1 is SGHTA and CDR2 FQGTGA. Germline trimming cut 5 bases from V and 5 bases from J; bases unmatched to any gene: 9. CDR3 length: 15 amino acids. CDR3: CASSPTGQGGETQYF. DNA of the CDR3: TGTGCCAGCAGCCCGACGGGACAGGGAGGGGAGACCCAGTACTTC.

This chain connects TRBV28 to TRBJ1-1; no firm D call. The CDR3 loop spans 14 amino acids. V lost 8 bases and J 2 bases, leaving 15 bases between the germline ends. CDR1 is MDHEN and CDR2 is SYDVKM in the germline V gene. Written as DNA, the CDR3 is TGTGCCAGCCTCCCCACCTTAACTAACACTGAAGCTTTCTTT. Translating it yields CASLPTLTNTEAFF.